The 28 T cell receptor beta chains below all came from one sample that was sequenced in a study of blood T cells in healthy people across ages. A second PCR, run for roughly 7 to 12 cycles, used a sample-barcoded 5' primer plus a J-beta primer mix. TCRdb re-called the 5' RACE reads through MiXCR, storing one row per CDR3 protein. The profile covers almost 550,000 distinct CDR3 sequences, with 24% appearing a single time and approximately 10% taken by the ten largest. These same records also appear under a second study, on T cells of mothers and their children.

Sequencing was performed on blood. These receptor sequences come from a boy aged 5-17 years in good health.

The J gene is TRBJ2-1, the V gene TRBV29-1, with 7 bases fitting TRBD1. The CDR3 sequence is 10 residues long. J was trimmed by 7 bases and V by 6 bases; bases with no gene match: 0. Per germline, CDR1 SQVTM and CDR2 ANQGSEA. CDR3 region: CSVGQNEQFF. The CDR3, as DNA: TGCAGCGTGGGACAGAATGAGCAGTTCTTC.

This clonotype has more than one count but fewer than ten. The V call is TRBV6-6, the J call TRBJ2-5, with 9 bases aligning to TRBD1. Near its end, the DNA agrees better with TRBJ2-1, so the J call may be wrong. The CDR3 consists of 16 residues. Germline values: CDR1 MNHNY, CDR2 SVGAGI (reference sequence). CDR3 DNA sequence: TGTGCCAGCAGGCCTAATACAGGGGGCCTATACAATGAGCAGTTCTTC. Residues: CASRPNTGGLYNEQFF.

The chain uses TRBV28 and TRBJ1-3; 8 nucleotides agree with TRBD1. The CDR3 contains 15 residues. With 6 bases clipped from V and 4 bases from J, the junction kept 8 bases outside the gene matches. Germline lookup yields CDR1 MDHEN and CDR2 SYDVKM. CDR3 amino acids: CASSPGGAGGNTIYF. The CDR3, as DNA: TGTGCCAGCAGCCCAGGGGGCGCAGGGGGAAACACCATATATTTT.

V usage is TRBV7-9 and J usage is TRBJ2-5; D is undetermined. V lost 5 bases to trimming and J lost 9 bases, with 16 bases between them. This CDR3 region has 13 residues. Germline assignment: CDR1 SEHNR and CDR2 FQNEAQ (reference sequence). The DNA of the CDR3 is TGTGCCAGCAGCCCACGCGCCCCAAAGCCCCAGTACTTC. It specifies CASSPRAPKPQYF. Supplemented by reference TRBV7-9 and TRBJ2-5, the full variable domain reads DTGVSQNPRHKITKRGQNVTFRCDPISEHNRLYWYRQTLGQGPEFLTYFQNEAQLEKSRLLSDRFSAERPKGSFSTLEIQRTEQGDSAMYLCASSPRAPKPQYFGPGTRLLVL.

The chain carries TRBV6-2 or TRBV6-3 and TRBJ2-1, with D uncertain. V was cut by 6 bases and J by 1 base, with 10 bases left in between. Germline V gene data show CDR1 as MNHEY and CDR2 as SVGEGT. CDR3 size: 14 residues. CDR3 amino acids: CASSHVLSYNEQFF. The CDR3 bases are TGTGCCAGCAGCCACGTTTTATCCTACAATGAGCAGTTCTTC.

The genes are TRBV4-3 and TRBJ2-1; D gene uncertain. The V end lost 4 bases, the J end lost 10 bases, and 17 bases lay between the germline ends. The CDR3 runs to 14 residues. Germline assignment: CDR1 LGHNA and CDR2 YSLEER. The CDR3 coding sequence is TGCGCCAGCAGCCTATACTTACAAGGTACAGAGCAGTTCTTC. It yields the protein CASSLYLQGTEQFF.

J is TRBJ2-5 and V is TRBV10-3, with D perhaps being TRBD1 or TRBD2 (6 bases each). The end of the DNA aligns better with TRBJ2-1, so the J call may be wrong. CDR3 length: 12 amino acids. Germline V gene sequence: CDR1 ENHRY, CDR2 SYGVKD. The CDR3 DNA is TGTGCCATCTCCACAGGGAGGAATGAGCAGTTCTTC. It specifies CAISTGRNEQFF.

The rearrangement uses TRBV12-3 or TRBV12-4 and TRBJ2-1; possible D gene TRBD1, 5 bases. V was clipped by 4 bases and J by 5 bases, with 12 bases between them. The CDR3 runs to 14 residues. The CDR3 protein is CASSSDSGNNEQFF. The CDR3 coding sequence is TGTGCCAGCAGTTCCGACAGTGGGAACAATGAGCAGTTCTTC.

The chain employs TRBV3-1 and TRBJ2-7, with D unresolved. The CDR3 spans 16 residues. V was shortened by 0 bases and J by 4 bases, with 16 bases between the two germline ends. Germline V gives CDR1 LGHDT, CDR2 YNNKEL (reference sequence). CDR3 amino acids: CASSQDWAQASYEQYF. The CDR3 DNA reads as TGTGCCAGCAGCCAAGATTGGGCCCAAGCCAGTTACGAGCAGTACTTC.

The J gene is TRBJ2-7, the V gene TRBV10-3; a weak D match, TRBD1 (5 bases). Per germline, CDR1 ENHRY and CDR2 SYGVKD. Trimming took off 0 bases at V and 2 bases at J, with 5 bases between the two ends. This CDR3 contains 13 residues. The CDR3 DNA reads as TGTGCCATCAGTGAGTCGGACACCTACGAGCAGTACTTC. This encodes CAISESDTYEQYF.

This chain connects TRBV7-2 to TRBJ2-1, with TRBD1 identical over 7 bases. The end of the DNA fits TRBJ2-5 better, so the J call may be wrong. CDR1 and CDR2 from the germline V gene are SGHTA and FQGNSA. This CDR3 is built from 16 residues. DNA of the CDR3: TGTGCCAGCAGCTTAGCAATTGACAGGGTCCAAGAGACCCAGTACTTC. This sequence encodes CASSLAIDRVQETQYF.

This clonotype was seen a handful of times. The chain links TRBV5-5 to TRBJ2-5; D is undetermined. The J call is uncertain, as TRBJ2-1 better fits the DNA end. CDR3 length equals 16 residues. The germline gives CDR1 SGHKS, CDR2 YYEKEE (reference sequence). The CDR3 sequence is CASSFDPEAAYNEQFF. For the CDR3, the DNA is TGTGCCAGCAGCTTTGATCCTGAAGCAGCCTACAATGAGCAGTTCTTC.

This chain joins TRBV20-1 and TRBJ2-1, with a tentative D call TRBD2 (6 bases). Germline loops: CDR1 DFQATT, CDR2 SNEGSKA (reference sequence). Trimming stripped 4 bases from V and 6 bases from J, with 22 bases between. CDR3 length equals 16 residues. The CDR3 sequence is CSANTRLRRGGNEQFF. CDR3 in DNA: TGCAGTGCTAATACGAGGTTACGGCGGGGAGGCAATGAGCAGTTCTTC.

Only a few counts were recorded for this clonotype. V usage is TRBV10-3 and J usage is TRBJ2-5; 7 bases agree with TRBD2. CDR1 and CDR2 from the germline V gene are ENHRY and SYGVKD. This CDR3 spans 12 amino acids. With V trimmed by 6 bases and J by 5 bases, 3 bases remained unmatched. Here the CDR3 reads CAISPGGETQYF. CDR3 nucleotide sequence: TGTGCCATCAGCCCGGGGGGTGAGACCCAGTACTTC.

This clonotype was seen a few times. This sequence joins TRBV2 and TRBJ2-5, with 7 positions matching TRBD2. J gave up 5 bases and V 0 bases, and 6 bases lay outside the gene matches. This CDR3 region has 15 residues. CDR1 and CDR2 (germline): SNHLY, FYNNEI. For the CDR3, the DNA is TGTGCCAGCAGTGAAGCGCTCGCGGGGGTGGAGACCCAGTACTTC. This encodes CASSEALAGVETQYF.

This clonotype has a handful of counts. The chain uses TRBV2 and TRBJ2-5, with 8 nucleotides matching TRBD1. Germline V CDR1 and CDR2: SNHLY, FYNNEI. The CDR3 sequence is 14 residues long. The trim removed 3 bases at V and 5 bases at J, leaving 5 bases unmatched. As DNA, the CDR3 is TGTGCCAGCAGTGAGGGCAGGGGGCACGAGACCCAGTACTTC. Its translation: CASSEGRGHETQYF.

This rearrangement joins TRBV28 to TRBJ1-5; no firm D call. Per germline, CDR1 MDHEN and CDR2 SYDVKM. The CDR3 runs 14 residues. The V and J ends lost 5 bases and 7 bases respectively, with 15 bases between them. CDR3 residues: CASSVGPRGQPQHF. The CDR3 nucleotides read TGTGCCAGCAGTGTTGGCCCCCGGGGACAGCCCCAGCATTTT.

The genes are TRBV5-1 and TRBJ2-1; possibly TRBD2 for D (5 bases). The V gene's germline CDR1 is SGHRS and CDR2 YFSETQ. This CDR3 region has 14 residues. V lost 1 base to trimming and J lost 7 bases, with 12 bases between them. In nucleotides, the CDR3 is TGCGCCAGCAGCTTGAGGAGACTATCGAATGAGCAGTTCTTC. Protein product: CASSLRRLSNEQFF.

The rearrangement uses TRBV2 and TRBJ2-1; 10 bases map to TRBD1. Germline V gives CDR1 SNHLY, CDR2 FYNNEI. Trimming removed 4 bases from V and 10 bases from J; junction bases left unmatched: 19. The CDR3 runs to 18 residues. DNA for the CDR3: TGTGCCAGCAGTGGTAGACAGGGGGCTTCCCTCAATTTCTGGGAGCAGTTCTTC. Translated, it gives CASSGRQGASLNFWEQFF. Drawing the rest from reference TRBV2 and TRBJ2-1, the complete variable domain is EPEVTQTPSHQVTQMGQEVILRCVPISNHLYFYWYRQILGQKVEFLVSFYNNEISEKSEIFDDQFSVERPDGSNFTLKIRSTKLEDSAMYFCASSGRQGASLNFWEQFFGPGTRLTVL.

The CDR3 sequence is CASSGAYYNEQFF. DNA of the CDR3: TGTGCCAGTTCGGGAGCGTACTACAATGAGCAGTTCTTC. The rearrangement uses TRBV12-3 or TRBV12-4 and TRBJ2-1; the D gene is possibly TRBD2 (6 bases). The CDR3 loop spans 13 amino acids. V was shortened by 9 bases and J by 3 bases, with 12 bases between the two germline ends.

In this sample, this clonotype turned up a few times. V usage is TRBV20-1 and J usage is TRBJ2-5; 8 bases are shared with TRBD2. The V segment lost 0 bases and the J segment 2 bases; nucleotides outside the gene matches: 5. Germline V CDR1 and CDR2: DFQATT, SNEGSKA (reference sequence). The CDR3 consists of 15 residues. The CDR3 region is CSARDLAGQQETQYF. The CDR3 DNA reads as TGCAGTGCTAGAGATCTAGCGGGCCAACAAGAGACCCAGTACTTC.

The sample holds a few counts of this clonotype. This chain links TRBV6-2 or TRBV6-3 with TRBJ2-5; 9 bases agree with TRBD1. The end of the DNA aligns better with TRBJ2-1, so the J call may be wrong. This CDR3 contains 14 residues. Germline CDR1 MNHEY, CDR2 SVGEGT. Written as DNA, the CDR3 is TGTGCCAGCACCCCCCGGGACAGGGCCGCTGAGCAGTTCTTC. Protein: CASTPRDRAAEQFF.

V gene TRBV29-1 combines with J gene TRBJ2-7, with D unresolved. V was shortened by 7 bases and J by 7 bases, with 20 bases between the two germline ends. The germline CDR1 and CDR2 sequences are SQVTM and ANQGSEA. The CDR3 runs to 13 residues. This chain's CDR3 is CSGTSGPLAEQYF. For the CDR3, the DNA is TGCAGCGGGACCTCCGGGCCCTTGGCGGAGCAGTACTTC.

This clonotype was detected a few times. The chain recombines TRBV24-1 with TRBJ1-2; maybe TRBD1 (5 bases). The V gene lost 5 bases and the J gene lost 2 bases, with 8 bases spanning the gap. Per germline, CDR1 KGHDR and CDR2 SFDVKD. CDR3 length: 13 amino acids. This CDR3 is CATSGTNNYGYTF. As DNA, the CDR3 is TGTGCCACCAGTGGGACAAACAACTATGGCTACACCTTC.

V usage is TRBV7-2 and J usage is TRBJ2-7, with D possibly TRBD1 on 6 matching bases. The CDR3 is made up of 14 amino acids. Germline lookup yields CDR1 SGHTA and CDR2 FQGNSA. Trimming pared 4 bases from V and 1 base from J, leaving 11 bases between. The DNA of the CDR3 is TGTGCCAGCAGCTCTCGGGACAAGTCCTACGAGCAGTACTTC. Amino acids: CASSSRDKSYEQYF.

This clonotype was picked up a small number of times. J is TRBJ1-3 and V is TRBV9; TRBD1 matches at 11 bases. With V trimmed by 2 bases and J by 7 bases, 8 bases remained unmatched. From germline, CDR1 is SGDLS and CDR2 YYNGEE. The CDR3 length is 16 residues. Here the CDR3 reads CASSVGWTGGSNTIYF. For the CDR3, the DNA is TGTGCCAGCAGCGTTGGGTGGACAGGGGGCTCGAACACCATATATTTT.

This chain connects TRBV6-2 or TRBV6-3 to TRBJ2-1; possibly TRBD1 or TRBD2 for D (5 bases each). V lost 8 bases to trimming and J lost 4 bases, with 15 bases between them. The length of the CDR3 is 14 residues. Germline CDR1 and CDR2: MNHEY and SVGEGT. The chain's CDR3 is CASHDEGLYNEQFF. The CDR3 nucleotides are TGTGCCAGCCACGATGAGGGGTTATACAATGAGCAGTTCTTC.

This chain links TRBV9 with TRBJ2-7; 7 bases are shared with TRBD2. J lost 0 bases, V lost 10 bases, and 13 bases had no gene match. The CDR3 spans 15 residues. Germline lookup yields CDR1 SGDLS and CDR2 YYNGEE. The CDR3: CAQLASGCLSYEQYF. The CDR3 nucleotides read TGTGCCCAACTAGCTAGCGGTTGCCTCTCCTACGAGCAGTACTTC. The variable domain in full, with the rest retrieved from reference TRBV9 and TRBJ2-7, is DSGVTQTPKHLITATGQRVTLRCSPRSGDLSVYWYQQSLDQGLQFLIQYYNGEERAKGNILERFSAQQFPDLHSELNLSSLELGDSALYFCAQLASGCLSYEQYFGPGTRLTVT.